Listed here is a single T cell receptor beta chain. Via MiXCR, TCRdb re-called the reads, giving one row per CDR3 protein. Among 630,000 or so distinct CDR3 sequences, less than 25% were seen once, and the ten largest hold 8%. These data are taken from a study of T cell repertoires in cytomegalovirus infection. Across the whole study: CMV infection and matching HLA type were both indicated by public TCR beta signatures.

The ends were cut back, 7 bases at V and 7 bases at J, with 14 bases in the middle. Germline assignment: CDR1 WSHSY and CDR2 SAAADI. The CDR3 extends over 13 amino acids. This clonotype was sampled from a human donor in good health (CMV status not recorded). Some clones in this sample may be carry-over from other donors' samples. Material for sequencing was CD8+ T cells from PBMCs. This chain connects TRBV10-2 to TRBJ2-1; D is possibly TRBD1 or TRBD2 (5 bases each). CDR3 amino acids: CASIRDEGNEQFF. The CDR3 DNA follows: TGCGCCAGCATTAGGGACGAGGGGAATGAGCAGTTCTTC.